The TCR beta chain under discussion was sequenced for a study of shared clonotypes between healthy human individuals. Study results and caveats: It was observed that roughly 5% of naive CD4 clonotypes were shared across four donors.

Note on this clone: What it binds is unknown.

As processed by the authors: From ImmunoSEQ came sequences covering only the junction and carrying no quality scores, so filtering differed. TCRdb's table, derived via immunoSEQ multiplex PCR, lists solely in-frame clones and lacks some. D and trimming were read from the DNA, whereas the V and J calls and clone size are those reported in that table. The sample yields 2 million to 2.5 million clones, roughly 95% seen once. The germline CDR1 and CDR2 sequences are WNHNN and SYGVQD (reference sequence). This CDR3 contains 13 residues. Deletions cut 3 bases from V and 3 bases from J, with 8 bases between.

The sequence was collected from a man between 18 and 29 years old in good health. The V gene is TRBV10-1, the J gene TRBJ1-2; D is unresolved. The sample consisted of naive CD4+ T cells sorted from blood. The sample's subset: CD45RA+ positively selected. The CDR3 DNA sequence: TGCGCCAGCAGTGAAGACCCCGACTATGGCTACACCTTC. As protein: CASSEDPDYGYTF.